The rows below give T cell receptor beta chains drawn from one sample of a study of blood T cell repertoires in COVID-19. The data were produced by immunoSEQ multiplex PCR, yet TCRdb's version contains in-frame clones alone and is incomplete. Here the sample spans 200,000 to 250,000 clones, around 80% being singletons. Material: peripheral blood. The origin of the receptors is a woman aged 40-49 years with acute or convalescent COVID-19. Both conserved end residues are part of each CDR3. The order of the fields is J gene, D gene, V gene, clone size, CDR3 DNA, CDR3 protein. D genes are given only for firm matches. Some rows mark clone size as missing; the rest say once, few, many or name a class of expanded clone.

TRBJ1-4 . TRBV6-6 . TGTGCCAGCAGTTACGGGAGGGGCTCAAAAGATGAAAAACTGTTTTTT CASSYGRGSKDEKLFF
TRBJ2-2 . TRBV10-2 . TGCGCCAGCAGTGCACTAGCGAACACCGGGGAGCTGTTTTTT CASSALANTGELFF
TRBJ2-3 . TRBV27 . TGTGCCAGCAGTACCCGGTTGAGGGCCCAGAACACAGATACGCAGTATTTT CASSTRLRAQNTDTQYF
TRBJ2-7 . TRBV7-2 . TGTGCCAGCAGCTTAGCAGGGAGTTGGGACGAGCAGTACTTC CASSLAGSWDEQYF
TRBJ2-2 . TRBV5-1 many TGCGCCAGCAGCTTGGCCCGGGACAAGGGGAACACCGGGGAGCTGTTTTTT CASSLARDKGNTGELFF
TRBJ2-7 . TRBV6-4 . TGTGCCAGCAGTGACGCGGTAGCCGAGGAGCTTTACGAGCAGTACTTC CASSDAVAEELYEQYF
TRBJ2-3 . TRBV4-1 . TGCGCCAGCAGCCAAGCAGGTGTGAACCGAGATACGCAGTATTTT CASSQAGVNRDTQYF
TRBJ2-7 TRBD2 TRBV7-9 . TGTGCCAGCAGGGGAGATTATCAGGGACTAGCGGGAGGGGCGCAGTACTTC CASRGDYQGLAGGAQYF
TRBJ2-7 . TRBV28 . TGTGCCAGCAGTTCCAGCCTGACAGGTGGAGACGAGCAGTACTTC CASSSSLTGGDEQYF
TRBJ1-4 . TRBV28 . TGTGCCAGCAGTTTGGGCGCAGTTAATGAAAAACTGTTTTTT CASSLGAVNEKLFF
TRBJ2-7 . TRBV11-2 . TGTGCCAGCAGCTTAGATAGGCGCCAGGGCAACGCCTACGAGCAGTACTTC CASSLDRRQGNAYEQYF
TRBJ2-1 . TRBV30 . TGTGCCTGGAAGGGGAACGGCAATGAGCAGTTCTTC CAWKGNGNEQFF
TRBJ2-3 . TRBV3-1/TRBV3-2 once TGTGCCAGCAGCCCTCTGACGGGGACAGATACGCAGTATTTT CASSPLTGTDTQYF
TRBJ2-7 TRBD1 TRBV7-3 once TGTGCCAGCAGCCTTGGACAGGGAACAGACGAGCAGTACTTC CASSLGQGTDEQYF
TRBJ2-3 TRBD2 TRBV13 . TGTGCCAGCAGCGCAGGACTAGCGGGGCCCACAGATACGCAGTATTTT CASSAGLAGPTDTQYF
TRBJ2-3 TRBD2 TRBV5-1 . TGCGCCAGCAGCGGGACTATCACAGATACGCAGTATTTT CASSGTITDTQYF
TRBJ2-3 . TRBV19 . TGTGCCAGTAGACCGACCTACCTGCCGGGGGATACGCAGTATTTT CASRPTYLPGDTQYF
TRBJ2-7 TRBD2 TRBV5-1 . TGCGCCAGCAGCGCGGGCGGACTAGGGCCCGTGCTCTACGAGCAGTACTTC CASSAGGLGPVLYEQYF
TRBJ1-1 . TRBV7-9 . TGTGCCAGCAGCTTAAGTGCGGGCCTGAACACTGAAGCTTTCTTT CASSLSAGLNTEAFF
TRBJ1-4 . TRBV6-5 few TGTGCCAGCAGTTACGGGGGGAATGAAAAACTGTTTTTT CASSYGGNEKLFF
TRBJ2-3 . TRBV4-3 . TGCGCCAGCAGCCAAAACGAGGGCACAGATACGCAGTATTTT CASSQNEGTDTQYF
TRBJ2-7 TRBD2 TRBV7-2 . TGTGCCAGCAGCTTAGTAGCGGGAGAGGGCGAGCAGTACTTC CASSLVAGEGEQYF
TRBJ1-2 TRBD1 TRBV5-4 . TGTGCCAGCAGCTGGACAGGGGGGACGGAAGGCTACACCTTC CASSWTGGTEGYTF
TRBJ2-3 . TRBV19 . TGTGCCAGTAGTATAGGTCCCGGAGATACGCAGTATTTT CASSIGPGDTQYF
TRBJ1-6 . TRBV9 once TGTGCCAGCAGCGCCCTCGAACTTGATTCACCCCTCCACTTT CASSALELDSPLHF
TRBJ2-7 . TRBV6-5 few TGTGCCACCCGAGTCAGGGGGGACTCCTACGAGCAGTACTTC CATRVRGDSYEQYF
TRBJ1-2 . TRBV7-2 . TGTGCCAGCAGCTTAGCGGCCAGGGAACATGGCTACACCTTC CASSLAAREHGYTF
TRBJ1-6 . TRBV27 . TGTGCCAGCACCTCCCACGGGGGAGGGACCTATAATTCACCCCTCCACTTT CASTSHGGGTYNSPLHF
TRBJ1-5 . TRBV3-1/TRBV3-2 . TGTGCCAGCAGCCAAGCTTCGGGGAGTAATCAGCCCCAGCATTTT CASSQASGSNQPQHF
TRBJ2-1 TRBD1 TRBV29-1 once TGCAGCGTACCGGACAGGGAGTCCTACAATGAGCAGTTCTTC CSVPDRESYNEQFF
TRBJ2-1 TRBD2 TRBV11-3 . TGTGCCAGCAGCCTCAGGCGGGAGGACAATGAGCAGTTCTTC CASSLRREDNEQFF
TRBJ2-7 TRBD1 TRBV11-2 . TGTGCCAGCAGCTTAGCCCGGACAGGCCGCAACGAGCAGTACTTC CASSLARTGRNEQYF